A single sample gave rise to the 23 T cell receptor beta chains below, sequenced in a study of shared clonotypes between healthy human individuals (dated by TCRdb to about 2020). Preparation of the library involved the immunoSEQ multiplex PCR assay. As stored in TCRdb, this immuneACCESS dataset retains in-frame rearrangements with V and J assigned. A fraction of the clones does not appear; measured against another copy, unresolved V genes explain less than half of the discrepancy, and the remainder lacks a known reason. Here the sample has more than 2 million clones; almost 96% occur a single time. Around 0.13% of the sample is held by the ten biggest clonotypes. Source material: naive CD4+ T cells sorted from blood. Per the publication, the cell subset or site label means: CD45RA+ positively selected. All receptors derive from a man in his late teens or twenties in good health.

This clone was seen more than once but under ten times. The genes are TRBV19 and TRBJ1-2; D might be TRBD1 (5 bases). Germline CDR1 LNHDA, CDR2 SQIVND (reference sequence). The CDR3 is 16 amino acids. The V end lost 5 bases, the J end lost 1 base, and 17 bases lay between the germline ends. The CDR3: CASSPPPGRINYGYTF. CDR3 nucleotide sequence: TGTGCCAGTAGTCCTCCCCCGGGACGGATTAACTATGGCTACACCTTC.

In this sample, this clone turned up a few times. In the same sample, other DNA sequences code for this CDR3. The chain is built from TRBV2 and TRBJ1-1; D gene ambiguous. V was pared by 7 bases and J by 1 base, with 4 bases between. Germline V lookup: CDR1 SNHLY, CDR2 FYNNEI. The CDR3 sequence is 11 residues long. The CDR3 sequence: CASKANTEAFF. The CDR3 DNA is TGTGCCAGCAAGGCGAACACTGAAGCTTTCTTT. Full variable domain (outside the CDR3, taken from reference TRBV2 and TRBJ1-1): EPEVTQTPSHQVTQMGQEVILRCVPISNHLYFYWYRQILGQKVEFLVSFYNNEISEKSEIFDDQFSVERPDGSNFTLKIRSTKLEDSAMYFCASKANTEAFFGQGTRLTVV.

The J gene is TRBJ1-6, the V gene TRBV10-3, with unresolved D. From germline, CDR1 is ENHRY and CDR2 SYGVKD. The ends were cut back, 2 bases at V and 16 bases at J, with 15 bases in the middle. This CDR3 comprises 13 residues. The CDR3 nucleotides read TGTGCCATCAGTGAGGGCCAGTCCAGGCTTCTCCACTTT. Amino acids: CAISEGQSRLLHF.

The gene calls are TRBV4-3 and TRBJ2-3; D is possibly TRBD2 (6 bases). The germline V and J ends were trimmed by 2 bases and 0 bases, with 6 bases remaining between them. The germline CDR1 and CDR2 sequences are LGHNA and YSLEER. The CDR3 is made up of 14 amino acids. As DNA, the CDR3 is TGCGCCAGCAGCCAAAGCGGGAGCACAGATACGCAGTATTTT. It codes for CASSQSGSTDTQYF.

The rearrangement joins TRBV6-1 to TRBJ1-1; D remains unclear. The germline gives CDR1 MNHNS, CDR2 SASEGT. V dropped 2 bases and J dropped 0 bases, with 7 bases sitting between them. This CDR3 is 14 amino acids long. The CDR3 protein is CASSESLVNTEAFF. For the CDR3, the DNA is TGTGCCAGCAGTGAATCTCTAGTGAACACTGAAGCTTTCTTT.

DNA of the CDR3: TGTGCCAGCAGTTACCGGGGGAGTGTCGACTATGGCTACACCTTC. Protein sequence: CASSYRGSVDYGYTF. This rearrangement joins TRBV27 to TRBJ1-2; D possibly corresponds to TRBD1 (5 bases). Germline V gene lookup returns CDR1 MNHEY and CDR2 SMNVEV (reference sequence). The CDR3 has 15 residues. V lost 4 bases and J 3 bases, leaving 15 bases between the germline ends.

This clone was seen a handful of times. Other DNA sequences in the same sample also yield this CDR3. J is TRBJ1-2 and V is TRBV30; 7 bases fit TRBD1. The junction had 5 bases not matched to a gene; V was cut back by 5 bases and J by 8 bases. The CDR3 extends over 11 amino acids. CDR1 is GTSNPN and CDR2 is SVGIG in the germline V gene (reference sequence). CDR3 DNA: TGTGCCTGGTCAGGGGGGAGCGGCTACACCTTC. The encoded protein is CAWSGGSGYTF.

The chain has TRBV9 and TRBJ1-4; no clear D. The CDR3 extends over 17 amino acids. Germline V gene data show CDR1 as SGDLS and CDR2 as YYNGEE. V lost 1 base, J lost 0 bases, and 13 bases lay in between. The DNA for the CDR3 is TGTGCCAGCAGCGTATCCCCCATGATTGCAACTAATGAAAAACTGTTTTTT. Its protein is CASSVSPMIATNEKLFF.

V and J are TRBV6-5 and TRBJ1-4, with a possible D match to TRBD1 (5 bases). The CDR3 consists of 15 residues. Germline V gives CDR1 MNHEY, CDR2 SVGAGI. Trimming left V 0 bases short and J 5 bases short, with 10 bases between. CDR3 nucleotides: TGTGCCAGCAGTTACTCAAGGGGCCACAATGAAAAACTGTTTTTT. Its protein product is CASSYSRGHNEKLFF.

Only one count was recorded for this clone. The chain uses TRBV15 and TRBJ1-2, with D possibly matching TRBD1 (5 bases). The CDR3 is 13 residues long. V lost 2 bases and J lost 14, with 18 bases in between. Germline V gene lookup returns CDR1 LNHNV and CDR2 YYDKDF (reference sequence). The CDR3 region has the DNA TGTGCCACCAGCAGAACCCCGTCGGCGGGGGGAACCTTC. As protein: CATSRTPSAGGTF.

V and J are TRBV11-2 and TRBJ2-1; D is undetermined. With 4 bases removed from V and 4 bases from J, the gap between germline ends came to 17 bases. Germline CDR1 is SGHAT and CDR2 is FQNNGV. CDR3 length equals 16 residues. The CDR3 DNA sequence: TGTGCCAGCAGCTCAGAGGCGGCGGTGGGGTACAATGAGCAGTTCTTC. Translation gives CASSSEAAVGYNEQFF. Based on the CDR3 plus reference TRBV11-2 and TRBJ2-1, the full variable domain is EAGVAQSPRYKIIEKRQSVAFWCNPISGHATLYWYQQILGQGPKLLIQFQNNGVVDDSQLPKDRFSAERLKGVDSTLKIQPAKLEDSAVYLCASSSEAAVGYNEQFFGPGTRLTVL.

This chain joins TRBV21-1 and TRBJ2-5; TRBD1, the table's D call, lacks a check against the DNA. TRBV21-1 is a recognized pseudogene. This CDR3 contains 16 residues. CDR3: CASSPLQGAIEETQYF. The CDR3, as DNA: TGTGCCAGCAGCCCCCTACAGGGGGCGATCGAAGAGACCCAGTACTTC.

The rearrangement joins TRBV10-1 to TRBJ1-1; tentative D call: TRBD1 (6 bases). Between the trimmed V and J ends, which lost 0 bases and 2 bases, there was a span of 10 bases. Germline CDR1 and CDR2: WNHNN and SYGVQD (reference sequence). This CDR3 is built from 15 residues. The chain's CDR3 is CASSESTGPNTEAFF. The CDR3 region has the DNA TGCGCCAGCAGTGAGTCGACAGGCCCAAACACTGAAGCTTTCTTT.

The chain has TRBV10-3 and TRBJ1-2; D gene uncertain. The V gene lost 0 bases and the J gene lost 3 bases, with 5 bases spanning the gap. Germline CDR1 ENHRY, CDR2 SYGVKD. There are 13 residues in the CDR3. The DNA for the CDR3 is TGTGCCATCAGTGAGTCGGTGGACTATGGCTACACCTTC. This gives the protein CAISESVDYGYTF.

The chain is built from TRBV6-5 and TRBJ2-7, with 10 bases identical to TRBD1. There are 16 residues in the CDR3. Trimming removed 0 bases from V and 6 bases from J; junction bases left unmatched: 8. Germline assignment: CDR1 MNHEY and CDR2 SVGAGI. This CDR3 is CASSYSGTGERGEQYF. The CDR3 DNA follows: TGTGCCAGCAGTTACTCCGGGACAGGGGAACGGGGCGAGCAGTACTTC.

The chain joins TRBV28 to TRBJ2-7; 7 positions agree with TRBD1. Per the germline V gene, CDR1 is MDHEN and CDR2 is SYDVKM. V gave up 8 bases and J gave up 0 bases; unmatched junction bases: 10. The CDR3 spans 15 residues. Here the CDR3 DNA reads TGTGCCAGCGTCTCAGGGGGAGTTAGCTCCTACGAGCAGTACTTC. Protein sequence: CASVSGGVSSYEQYF.

This chain uses TRBV9 with TRBJ2-7; 7 bases line up with TRBD2. The germline gives CDR1 SGDLS, CDR2 YYNGEE. The CDR3 length is 15 residues. The V and J ends lost 4 bases and 0 bases, in that order; junction bases with no gene match: 7. CDR3 nucleotides: TGTGCCAGCAGCCCCGCTAGCGGAAGCTCCTACGAGCAGTACTTC. Translation: CASSPASGSSYEQYF.

The gene calls are TRBV30 and TRBJ1-6; 7 bases match TRBD1. V trimming: 1 base; J trimming: 7 bases; junction bases outside the gene matches: 10. Germline assignment: CDR1 GTSNPN and CDR2 SVGIG (reference sequence). There are 16 residues in the CDR3. Here the CDR3 reads CAWSASTGSTNSPLHF. DNA of the CDR3: TGTGCCTGGAGTGCTTCGACAGGGTCCACGAATTCACCCCTCCACTTT.

This chain joins TRBV19 and TRBJ1-2, with D possibly TRBD1 on 5 matching bases. V gave up 3 bases and J gave up 0 bases, with 11 bases separating them. The length of the CDR3 is 15 residues. Germline-derived CDR1 and CDR2 are LNHDA and SQIVND (reference sequence). DNA for the CDR3: TGTGCCAGTAGTATTTCGACAGAGGCTAACTATGGCTACACCTTC. Amino acids: CASSISTEANYGYTF.

Note on this clone: This same CDR3 is encoded by further DNA sequences in the sample. V is TRBV6-5 and J is TRBJ2-7; unclear D gene. V lost 2 bases and J lost 4, with 9 bases in between. The CDR3 extends over 13 amino acids. The germline CDR1 and CDR2 sequences are MNHEY and SVGAGI. CDR3 residues: CASSYSRSYEQYF. The CDR3 nucleotides read TGTGCCAGCAGTTACAGCAGGTCTTACGAGCAGTACTTC.

The chain employs TRBV30 and TRBJ2-3; 9 bases align to TRBD1. Germline CDR1 reads GTSNPN; CDR2 reads SVGIG (reference sequence). The CDR3 is made up of 16 amino acids. V trimming: 2 bases; J trimming: 5 bases; junction bases outside the gene matches: 11. The DNA of the CDR3 is TGTGCCTGGAGTCAAACCAGGACAGGGGCGGGAGATACGCAGTATTTT. Translated, it gives CAWSQTRTGAGDTQYF. Variable domain in full (rest from reference TRBV30 and TRBJ2-3): SQTIHQWPATLVQPVGSPLSLECTVEGTSNPNLYWYRQAAGRGLQLLFYSVGIGQISSEVPQNLSASRPQDRQFILSSKKLLLSDSGFYLCAWSQTRTGAGDTQYFGPGTRLTVL.

The chain combines TRBV9 with TRBJ2-3; TRBD2 matches at 11 bases. The J segment lost 10 bases and the V segment lost 4 bases, leaving 20 bases of the junction unmatched. CDR3 size: 18 residues. Germline V CDR1 and CDR2: SGDLS, YYNGEE. The CDR3 sequence: CASSPRDQLAGVIRSQYF. The CDR3, as DNA: TGTGCCAGCAGCCCGAGAGATCAACTAGCGGGGGTGATTAGGTCGCAGTATTTT.

The chain uses TRBV18 and TRBJ1-2, with D perhaps matching TRBD1 (6 bases). This CDR3 region has 13 residues. The ends were cut back, 6 bases at V and 5 bases at J, with 13 bases in the middle. Per the germline V gene, CDR1 is KGHSH and CDR2 is LQKENI. This CDR3 reads CASSPEGEYGYTF. DNA for the CDR3: TGTGCCAGCTCCCCTGAGGGGGAGTATGGCTACACCTTC.